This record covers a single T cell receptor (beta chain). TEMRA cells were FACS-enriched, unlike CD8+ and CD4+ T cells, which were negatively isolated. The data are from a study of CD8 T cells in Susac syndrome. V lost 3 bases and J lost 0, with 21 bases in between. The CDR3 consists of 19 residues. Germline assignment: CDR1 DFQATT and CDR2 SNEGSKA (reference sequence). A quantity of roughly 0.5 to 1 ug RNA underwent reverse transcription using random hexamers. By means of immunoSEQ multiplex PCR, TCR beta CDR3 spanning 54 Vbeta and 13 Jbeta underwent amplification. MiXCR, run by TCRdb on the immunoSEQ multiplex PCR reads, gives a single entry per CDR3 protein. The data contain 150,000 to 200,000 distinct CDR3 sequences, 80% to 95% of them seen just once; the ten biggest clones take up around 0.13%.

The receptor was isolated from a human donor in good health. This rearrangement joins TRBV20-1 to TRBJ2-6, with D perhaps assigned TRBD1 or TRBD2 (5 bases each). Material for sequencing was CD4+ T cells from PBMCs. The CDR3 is CSASGGVGQASSGANVLTF. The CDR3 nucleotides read TGCAGTGCTAGTGGGGGAGTTGGGCAGGCCAGCTCTGGGGCCAACGTCCTGACTTTC.